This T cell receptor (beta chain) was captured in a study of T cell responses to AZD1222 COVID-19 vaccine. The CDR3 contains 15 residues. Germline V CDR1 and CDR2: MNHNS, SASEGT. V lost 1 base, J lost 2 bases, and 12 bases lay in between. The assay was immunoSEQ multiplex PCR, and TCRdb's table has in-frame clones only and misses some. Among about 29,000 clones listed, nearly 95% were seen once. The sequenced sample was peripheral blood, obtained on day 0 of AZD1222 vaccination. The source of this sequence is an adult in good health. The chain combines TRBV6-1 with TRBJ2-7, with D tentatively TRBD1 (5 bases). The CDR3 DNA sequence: TGTGCCAGCAGTGAAGGGACATTTCCCCCCTACGAGCAGTACTTC. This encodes CASSEGTFPPYEQYF.